Listed below are T cell receptor beta chains from one sample, sequenced in a study of blood T cell repertoires in COVID-19. Sequencing was performed with immunoSEQ multiplex PCR; in TCRdb, only in-frame clones are kept and a portion is missing. The sample contains under 300,000 clones, 80% to 95% of which appear only once. Sequencing was carried out using PBMCs or T cells enriched from blood (not recorded which). These receptors all come from a woman between 18 and 29 years old who had recovered from COVID-19. Both conserved end residues are part of each CDR3. The order of the fields is V gene, CDR3 protein.

TRBV11-3 CASSLEGQGTFF
TRBV5-1 CASSWGDRGTYEQYF
TRBV7-2 CASSLIPTQGYEQYF
TRBV4-3 CASSQGQGNNQPQHF
TRBV19 CASSIIGGETQYF
TRBV18 CASSGGMNTEAFF
TRBV5-1 CASSFTGSSYNEQFF
TRBV29-1 CSVQGANTEAFF
TRBV27 CASSLGVGGAGQGYTF
TRBV6-5 CATTGILYTEAFF
TRBV19 CASSIRQGFGNTIYF
TRBV11-1 CASSVLGARSGGELFF
TRBV19 CASRRVPTTTNEKLFF
TRBV6-5 CASTGRGQSRIQYF
TRBV27 CASSFQGNSPLHF
TRBV3-1/TRBV3-2 CASSPWTSGRSHEQYF
TRBV4-1 CASSHNPYPGTEAFF
TRBV19 CASWTGSGNEQFF
TRBV7-9 CASSPTGQGAFF
TRBV11-3 CASSLSSYNEQFF
TRBV5-5 CASTEGTGGIYGYTF
TRBV7-9 CASSLPAGASPLHF
TRBV5-6 CASSYGTSGGHNEQFF
TRBV5-6 CASSLDLGDYGYTF
TRBV11-2 CASSPDRDYEQYF
TRBV6-1 CASSEAGVTDTQYF
TRBV13 CASSLGRSGQETQYF
TRBV7-9 CASSLSGGLSGYTF
TRBV27 CASSLWNRGGYTF
TRBV9 CASSVRGGPQETQYF
TRBV29-1 CSILGGRGVSEAFF
TRBV28 CASSLLGSARENTEAFF
TRBV5-4 CASSRGQGVNTGELFF
TRBV28 CASREQGPYGYTF
TRBV10-3 CAISGGGYNEQFF